These T cell receptor beta chains were read from a single sample in a study of cytomegalovirus exposure and HLA in healthy donors. The assay was immunoSEQ multiplex PCR, and TCRdb's table has in-frame clones only and misses some. This sample yields approximately 300,000 clones, of which roughly 81% are seen a single time; more than 1.5% belongs to the top ten. The source material was PBMCs. The receptors stem from a woman aged 40-49 years in good health and CMV-seropositive. CDR3s include the opening cysteine and the closing phenylalanine or tryptophan. The D gene is left open where the match is weak. Where a row states a size, it is once, few, many or the class of an expanded clone; other rows omit it.

TRBD2	TRBV30	TRBJ2-7	-	CAWTRGAGGAEQYF	TGTGCCTGGACAAGAGGGGCGGGAGGGGCCGAGCAGTATTTC
TRBD2	TRBV7-2	TRBJ2-1	-	CASSLGGLAGGLNEQFF	TGTGCCAGCAGCTTAGGAGGACTAGCGGGAGGACTAAATGAGCAGTTCTTC
-	TRBV20-1	TRBJ1-2	-	CSAREGPGYTF	TGCAGTGCTAGAGAGGGGCCCGGCTACACCTTC
-	TRBV6-5	TRBJ2-6	few	CASSRGGAGANVLTF	TGTGCCAGCAGCCGAGGGGGAGCTGGGGCCAACGTCCTGACTTTC
TRBD2	TRBV9	TRBJ2-7	-	CASSEAGGYEQYF	TGTGCCAGCAGCGAGGCGGGAGGTTACGAGCAGTACTTC
TRBD2	TRBV4-2	TRBJ2-3	few	CASSQAGTSGTQVRTDTQYF	TGTGCCAGCAGCCAAGCCGGGACTAGCGGAACCCAGGTTCGAACAGATACGCAGTATTTT
-	TRBV29-1	TRBJ2-1	-	CSVEYGSLSYNEQFF	TGCAGCGTTGAATACGGTAGCCTTTCCTACAATGAGCAGTTCTTC
-	TRBV10-3	TRBJ1-2	few	CAISEQGISYGYTF	TGTGCCATCAGTGAACAGGGTATTAGCTATGGCTACACCTTC
TRBD2	TRBV29-1	TRBJ2-5	-	CSALAGDWETQYF	TGCAGCGCCCTAGCGGGAGACTGGGAGACCCAGTACTTC
TRBD1	TRBV9	TRBJ1-1	-	CASSVDGQGVTEAFF	TGTGCCAGCAGCGTAGATGGACAGGGAGTTACTGAAGCTTTCTTT
TRBD2	TRBV2	TRBJ2-1	-	CASRREGKHNEQFF	TGTGCCAGCCGACGGGAGGGGAAACACAATGAGCAGTTCTTC
-	TRBV5-6	TRBJ2-1	-	CASSLGAGTSYNEQFF	TGTGCCAGCAGCTTGGGAGCGGGTACTTCCTACAATGAGCAGTTCTTC
TRBD2	TRBV29-1	TRBJ2-7	few	CSAGTSVYEQYF	TGCAGTGCCGGGACTAGCGTCTACGAGCAGTACTTC
-	TRBV2	TRBJ2-7	-	CASKVSGDEQYF	TGTGCCAGCAAAGTTAGCGGAGACGAGCAGTACTTC
-	TRBV5-6	TRBJ2-1	-	CASSYTAGLSNEQFF	TGTGCCAGCAGCTATACAGCGGGTTTATCTAATGAGCAGTTCTTC
-	TRBV7-6	TRBJ2-7	-	CASTHPGFEQYF	TGTGCCAGCACCCATCCCGGGTTCGAGCAGTACTTC
-	TRBV5-4	TRBJ2-2	-	CASSQRVLGLLRDTGELFF	TGTGCCAGCAGCCAGCGCGTTTTGGGACTCCTAAGGGACACCGGGGAGCTGTTTTTT
TRBD1	TRBV2	TRBJ2-7	-	CASSEGRGRARSYEQYF	TGTGCCAGCAGTGAAGGCAGGGGGCGGGCTAGGTCCTACGAGCAGTACTTC
TRBD2	TRBV5-1	TRBJ2-1	once	CASRLLAGVVYEQFF	TGCGCCAGCAGGCTTTTAGCGGGAGTCGTCTATGAGCAGTTCTTC
TRBD1	TRBV15	TRBJ2-5	-	CATSSIDRDQETQYF	TGTGCCACCAGCAGTATCGACAGGGACCAAGAGACCCAGTACTTC
-	TRBV6-6	TRBJ1-1	-	CASVLGFGNTEAFF	TGTGCCAGCGTACTAGGATTTGGGAACACTGAAGCTTTCTTT
-	TRBV27	TRBJ1-5	few	CASSPQPNSNQPQHF	TGTGCCAGCAGTCCACAACCCAATAGCAATCAGCCCCAGCATTTT
-	TRBV7-9	TRBJ2-5	-	CASSQIRAGQETQYF	TGTGCCAGCAGCCAAATCAGGGCAGGCCAAGAGACCCAGTACTTC
TRBD2	TRBV28	TRBJ2-1	once	CASIGTSRNEQFF	TGTGCCAGCATTGGGACTAGCCGCAATGAGCAGTTCTTC
TRBD1	TRBV6-5	TRBJ1-2	once	CASRATGAGTYGYTF	TGTGCCAGCAGAGCCACAGGGGCGGGGACCTATGGCTACACCTTC
-	TRBV6-1	TRBJ2-7	-	CASSPRPGTSDEQYF	TGTGCCAGCAGTCCCCGCCCCGGAACCAGCGACGAGCAGTACTTC
TRBD2	TRBV13	TRBJ2-7	-	CASSLRTSGSEQYF	TGTGCCAGCAGCTTAAGGACTAGCGGGAGCGAGCAGTACTTC
-	TRBV19	TRBJ1-5	-	CASGNRVSNQPQHF	TGTGCCAGTGGGAACAGGGTAAGCAATCAGCCCCAGCATTTT
TRBD1	TRBV5-6	TRBJ1-2	-	CASSRRQGVLHGYTF	TGTGCCAGCAGCAGGCGACAGGGTGTACTTCATGGCTACACCTTC